A selection of T cell receptor beta chains follows, all from one sample in a study of PD-L1 blockade in urothelial cancer. Assay used: immunoSEQ multiplex PCR; TCRdb lists only in-frame clones, some missing. This sample carries over 100,000 clones, approximately 90% of them seen once, and the ten largest clones take approximately 3.8%. The input for sequencing was PBMCs, taken around atezolizumab (anti-PD-L1) treatment. These TCRs come from a man between 60 and 75 years old with urothelial cancer. Both conserved end residues are part of each CDR3. The D gene is left open where the match is weak.

CDR3 | J | D | V
CASSLADQARETQYF | TRBJ2-5 | - | TRBV5-8
CASRTNNQPQHF | TRBJ1-5 | - | TRBV11-2
CASSLSGGMNTGELFF | TRBJ2-2 | TRBD2 | TRBV7-2
CASSQSGGPRRNQPQHF | TRBJ1-5 | - | TRBV23-1
CASSTPTGGAETQYF | TRBJ2-5 | TRBD1 | TRBV28
CASSLNSNEQFF | TRBJ2-1 | - | TRBV7-2
CASSSPSGSSTDTQYF | TRBJ2-3 | - | TRBV5-4
CASSPRQGSLEQYF | TRBJ2-7 | - | TRBV9
CASSRGTAYEQYF | TRBJ2-7 | - | TRBV18
CASSISGTPNEQFF | TRBJ2-1 | TRBD2 | TRBV7-3
CASSLQGARDEKLFF | TRBJ1-4 | TRBD1 | TRBV5-1
CASSPAGTGGVNEQFF | TRBJ2-1 | TRBD1 | TRBV5-1
CASSLAGSTDTQYF | TRBJ2-3 | - | TRBV7-9
CASSGLGGALEQYF | TRBJ2-7 | - | TRBV11-2
CASTAGPTSGPEQFF | TRBJ2-1 | TRBD2 | TRBV19
CASSTGSADTQYF | TRBJ2-3 | - | TRBV5-5
CASSLDRVETQYF | TRBJ2-5 | TRBD1 | TRBV5-1
CASSLGWLAGGETQYF | TRBJ2-5 | TRBD2 | TRBV7-2
CSVAFGSGSGNEQFF | TRBJ2-1 | TRBD2 | TRBV29-1
CASSPNVGTDTQYF | TRBJ2-3 | - | TRBV18
CASSLHLGTDTQYF | TRBJ2-3 | - | TRBV5-1
CASSRGTGDNNEQFF | TRBJ2-1 | TRBD1 | TRBV18
CSTREGAGMLFF | TRBJ2-2 | - | TRBV29-1
CASSQEAGRVQGEKLFF | TRBJ1-4 | - | TRBV4-3
CASSTRDSYSGNTIYF | TRBJ1-3 | TRBD1 | TRBV28
CASSESLEGLIKNIQYF | TRBJ2-4 | - | TRBV25-1
CASSILGGETQYF | TRBJ2-5 | - | TRBV5-1
CASSLEVTGKFF | TRBJ2-1 | TRBD1 | TRBV7-2
CASSQEGASSGGATDTQYF | TRBJ2-3 | TRBD2 | TRBV4-3
CASSPGQQETQYF | TRBJ2-5 | - | TRBV7-3
CASSLYTANNSPLHF | TRBJ1-6 | - | TRBV27
CASSGGATNEKLFF | TRBJ1-4 | - | TRBV5-5
CASSLGASGVPYEQYF | TRBJ2-7 | TRBD2 | TRBV5-1
CASSQTSGAETQYF | TRBJ2-5 | TRBD2 | TRBV5-1
CASSSLAGGLYEQYF | TRBJ2-7 | TRBD2 | TRBV28
CASSTWDKSEKLFF | TRBJ1-4 | - | TRBV19
CASSDTGVGNTIYF | TRBJ1-3 | TRBD1 | TRBV2
CSVRLAGRYNEQFF | TRBJ2-1 | TRBD2 | TRBV29-1
CSVATGILSYEQYF | TRBJ2-7 | - | TRBV29-1
CASSEEVPQYF | TRBJ2-5 | - | TRBV6-5
CASSQVRAVGYNEQFF | TRBJ2-1 | - | TRBV4-2
CASGDRTGGSGANVLTF | TRBJ2-6 | TRBD1 | TRBV27
CASSLDRGSTNEQFF | TRBJ2-1 | TRBD1 | TRBV2
CASSDFGSYEQYF | TRBJ2-7 | - | TRBV27
CASSQDPRASDLLYGYTF | TRBJ1-2 | - | TRBV4-3
CATRGGPGGETQYF | TRBJ2-5 | - | TRBV12-1
CAGRQGAGYGYTF | TRBJ1-2 | TRBD1 | TRBV6-1